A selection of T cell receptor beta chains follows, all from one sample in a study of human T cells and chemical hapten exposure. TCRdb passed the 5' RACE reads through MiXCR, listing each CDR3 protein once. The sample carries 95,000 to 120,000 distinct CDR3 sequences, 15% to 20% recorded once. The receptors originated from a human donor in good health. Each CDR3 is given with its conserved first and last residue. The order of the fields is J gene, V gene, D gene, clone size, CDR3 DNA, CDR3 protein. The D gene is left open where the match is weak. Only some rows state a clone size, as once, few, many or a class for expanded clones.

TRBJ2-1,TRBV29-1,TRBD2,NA,TGCAGCGGTATCGGCGGGAGAAAGCAGTTCTTC,CSGIGGRKQFF
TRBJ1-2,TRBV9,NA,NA,TGTGCCAGCAGCCCACAGGGACCTAACTATGGCTACACCTTC,CASSPQGPNYGYTF
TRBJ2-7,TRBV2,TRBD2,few,TGTGCCAGCAGTGACCCACGACTAGCGGGAGGGCACGGCGAGCAGTACTTC,CASSDPRLAGGHGEQYF
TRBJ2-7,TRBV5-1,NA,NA,TGCGCCAGCAGCTTGGGGGGGACGACCCAGGAAGAGCAGTACTTC,CASSLGGTTQEEQYF
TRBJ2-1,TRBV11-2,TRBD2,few,TGTGCCAGCAGCTCGGGACTAGCGGAACTCAATGAGCAGTTCTTC,CASSSGLAELNEQFF
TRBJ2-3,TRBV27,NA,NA,TGTGCCAGCACCCTAAGGACGGGGACCACAGATACGCAGTATTTT,CASTLRTGTTDTQYF
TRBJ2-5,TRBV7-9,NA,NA,TGTGCCAGCAGCTTATCGAGCGTGGGTGGAGAGACCCAGTACTTC,CASSLSSVGGETQYF
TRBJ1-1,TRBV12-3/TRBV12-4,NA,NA,TGTGCCAGCAGTTTCCAGGGCGCCTACACTGAAGCTTTCTTT,CASSFQGAYTEAFF
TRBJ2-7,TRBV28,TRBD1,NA,TGTGCCAGCAGTTGGCCCGGGACAGTCGGGGAGCAGTACTTC,CASSWPGTVGEQYF
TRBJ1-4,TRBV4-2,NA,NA,TGTGCCAGCAGCCGCGGGGGGGAGAATAATGAAAAACTGTTTTTT,CASSRGGENNEKLFF
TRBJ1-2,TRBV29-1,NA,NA,TGCAGCGTTGCGGTTTTTATGCAGAGGGGTGGCTACACCTTC,CSVAVFMQRGGYTF
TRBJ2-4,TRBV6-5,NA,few,TGTGCCAGCAGTTACTCTTTTGGGGGTCAAGCCAAAAACATTCAGTACTTC,CASSYSFGGQAKNIQYF
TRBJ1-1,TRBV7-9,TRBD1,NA,TGTGCCAGCAGCCAGGGGGAGGATCTCTGGAACACTGAAGCTTTCTTT,CASSQGEDLWNTEAFF
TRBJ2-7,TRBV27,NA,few,TGTGCCAGCAGTAGGGGAGCAATTAGCTCCTACGAGCAGTACTTC,CASSRGAISSYEQYF
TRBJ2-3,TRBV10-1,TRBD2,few,TGCGCCAGCAGTGAGGTCCCTAGCGGGGGAGTAGATACGCAGTATTTT,CASSEVPSGGVDTQYF
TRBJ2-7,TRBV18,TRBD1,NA,TGTGCCAGCTCACCTTTTGGGACAGCAACCTACGAGCAGTACTTC,CASSPFGTATYEQYF
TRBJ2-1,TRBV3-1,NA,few,TGTGCCAGCCAGGGGGAGGAATTCGGGAATGAGCAGTTCTTC,CASQGEEFGNEQFF
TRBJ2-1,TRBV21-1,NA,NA,TGTGCCAGCAGCAAAGTCTCGGCTTACAATGAGCAGTTCTTC,CASSKVSAYNEQFF
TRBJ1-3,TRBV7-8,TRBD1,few,TGTGCCAGCAGCTTGAACAGGGGTTCTGGAAACACCATATATTTT,CASSLNRGSGNTIYF
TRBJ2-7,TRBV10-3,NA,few,TGTGCCATCAGTGAGGGCCAGGGTACCCCCTACGAGCAGTACTTC,CAISEGQGTPYEQYF
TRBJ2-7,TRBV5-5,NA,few,TGTGCCAGCATCCCTGGGGGGACACCCTACGAGCAGTACTTC,CASIPGGTPYEQYF
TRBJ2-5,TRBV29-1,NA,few,TGCAGCGCTGGCCCAGATAAACTCCAAGAGACCCAGTACTTC,CSAGPDKLQETQYF
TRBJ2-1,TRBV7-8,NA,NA,TGTGCCAGCAGCTTATCAGGCCCCGCGTTCTTC,CASSLSGPAFF
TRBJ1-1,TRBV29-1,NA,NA,TGCAGCGTTACAGGCCAGGGTACTGAAGCTTTCTTT,CSVTGQGTEAFF
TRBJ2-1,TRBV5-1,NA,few,TGCGCCAGCAGCCCGAGAAGGACTGGACTTTACAATGAGCAGTTCTTC,CASSPRRTGLYNEQFF
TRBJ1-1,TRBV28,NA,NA,TGTGCCAGCAGTTTAGCTATGAACACTGAAGCTTTCTTT,CASSLAMNTEAFF
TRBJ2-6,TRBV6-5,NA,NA,TGTGCCAGCAGTTACGACCCCCCCGGGGCCAACGTCCTGACTTTC,CASSYDPPGANVLTF
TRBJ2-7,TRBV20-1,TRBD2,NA,TGCAGTGCTAGAGATTCCAGGACTAGCGGCTCCTACGAGCAGTACTTC,CSARDSRTSGSYEQYF
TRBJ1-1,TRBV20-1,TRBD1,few,TGCAGTGCTAGAGACTGGGGACAGGGAGACACTGAAGCTTTCTTT,CSARDWGQGDTEAFF
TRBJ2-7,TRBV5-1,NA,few,TGCGCCAGCAGCGAGGGGACTCCCGCACCCTACGAGCAGTACTTC,CASSEGTPAPYEQYF
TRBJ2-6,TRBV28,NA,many,TGTGCCAGCAGTTTAGGGGGGTCTGGGGCCAACGTCCTGACTTTC,CASSLGGSGANVLTF
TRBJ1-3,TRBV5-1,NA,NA,TGCGCCAGCAGCTTGGGGACCCCTGGAAACATCATATATTTT,CASSLGTPGNIIYF
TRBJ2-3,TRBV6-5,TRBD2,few,TGTGCCAGCAGTTACCTGAGTAGCGGGAGGTTCGATACGCAGTATTTT,CASSYLSSGRFDTQYF
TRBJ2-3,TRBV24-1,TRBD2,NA,TGTGCCACCAGCGCCGGGACTAGCGGGAGGAGGAGCGTCACAGATACGCAGTATTTT,CATSAGTSGRRSVTDTQYF
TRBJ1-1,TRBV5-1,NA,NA,TGCGCCAGCAGCCCGCAGGGGCCGAACACTGAAGCTTTCTTT,CASSPQGPNTEAFF
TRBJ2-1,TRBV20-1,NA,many,TGCAGTGCTAGAGATCATCGGGCAGGCTCCTACAATGAGCAGTTCTTC,CSARDHRAGSYNEQFF
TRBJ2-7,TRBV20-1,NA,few,TGCAGTGCAAGGCTGATAACTAGCTTCTACGAGCAGTACTTC,CSARLITSFYEQYF
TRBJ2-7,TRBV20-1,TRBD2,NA,TGCAGTGCTAGAGGGGGAGGGCAGGGAAGCTCCTACGAGCAGTACTTC,CSARGGGQGSSYEQYF
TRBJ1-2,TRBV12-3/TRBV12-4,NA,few,TGTGCCAGCAGTTTACGGCAGGCGTGGTATGGCTACACCTTC,CASSLRQAWYGYTF
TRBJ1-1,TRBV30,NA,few,TGTGCCTGGACCCAAGGGCGGAGCACTGAAGCTTTCTTT,CAWTQGRSTEAFF
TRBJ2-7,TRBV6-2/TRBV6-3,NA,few,TGTGCCAGCAGTTACTCGTTTATGACAGGTCTATCCTACGAGCAGTACTTC,CASSYSFMTGLSYEQYF
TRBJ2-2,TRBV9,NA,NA,TGTGCCAGCAGCGTAGAAGGGCAGGCGAACACCGGGGAGCTGTTTTTT,CASSVEGQANTGELFF
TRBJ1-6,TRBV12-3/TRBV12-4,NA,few,TGTGCCAGCAGTATGAACCAGGGCGGGAATTCACCCCTCCACTTT,CASSMNQGGNSPLHF
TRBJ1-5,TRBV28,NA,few,TGTGCCAGCAGTTTCCGAGGGGGCAATCAGCCCCAGCATTTT,CASSFRGGNQPQHF
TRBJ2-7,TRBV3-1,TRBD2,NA,TGTGCCAGCAGCCAAGATTGGCGGGAGGGCGAAGAGCAGTACTTC,CASSQDWREGEEQYF
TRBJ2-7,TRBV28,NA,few,TGTGCCAGCAGTTTCGGTAGGGACGAGCAGTACTTC,CASSFGRDEQYF
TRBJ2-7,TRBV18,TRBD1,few,TGTGCCAGCTCACAGGGGGCTCTGACCTACGAGCAGTACTTC,CASSQGALTYEQYF
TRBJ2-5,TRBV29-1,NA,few,TGCAGCGTGGACCGGGACCAGCAAGAGACCCAGTACTTC,CSVDRDQQETQYF
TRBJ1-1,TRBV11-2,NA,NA,TGTGCCAGCAGCTTAGTATACCGGGGCAGGCCTAGGAACACTGAAGCTTTCTTT,CASSLVYRGRPRNTEAFF
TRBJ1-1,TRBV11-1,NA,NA,TGTGCCAGCAGCTTAGCGCTAGGGCCCAACACTGAAGCTTTCTTT,CASSLALGPNTEAFF
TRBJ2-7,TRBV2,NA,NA,TGTGCCAGCAGTGAAGGCGAGCAGTACTTC,CASSEGEQYF
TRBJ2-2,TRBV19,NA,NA,TGTGCCAGTAGTCCCGGACCTGGGCCCGGGGAGCTGTTTTTT,CASSPGPGPGELFF
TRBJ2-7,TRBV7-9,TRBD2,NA,TGTGCCAGCAGTCCTGGGACTAGCGGGAGCCACGAGCAGTACTTC,CASSPGTSGSHEQYF
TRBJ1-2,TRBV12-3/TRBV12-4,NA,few,TGTGCCAGCAGTCCGGTGGGGTATGGCTACACCTTC,CASSPVGYGYTF
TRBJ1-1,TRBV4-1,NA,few,TGCGCCAGCAGCCAAGCTACGACAGAGTTAAAGGGGGAAGCTTTCTTT,CASSQATTELKGEAFF
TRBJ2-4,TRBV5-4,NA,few,TGTGCCAGCAGCTACTCACAGGATATCAAAAACATTCAGTACTTC,CASSYSQDIKNIQYF
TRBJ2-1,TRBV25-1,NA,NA,TGTGCCAGCAGTGAATCGACAGTTTACAATGAGCAGTTCTTC,CASSESTVYNEQFF
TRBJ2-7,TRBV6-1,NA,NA,TGTGCCAGCAGGAAAACGGGACTTCTCCAAATACGGTACGAGCAGTACTTC,CASRKTGLLQIRYEQYF